The 28 T cell receptor beta chains presented below share a single source sample, sequenced in a study of technical replicates of blood from several donors. Only in-frame clones appear in the TCRdb table, and some are missing; sequencing was by immunoSEQ multiplex PCR. The data hold about 88,000 clones, with approximately 94% observed a single time. The sequenced sample was T cells isolated from PBMCs. The receptors originated from a human donor in good health.

CDR3: CASGRNTEAFF. The CDR3 region has the DNA TGTGCCTCAGGGCGCAACACTGAAGCTTTCTTT. V gene TRBV27 combines with J gene TRBJ1-1, with D perhaps matching TRBD1 (5 bases). Trimming left V 11 bases short and J 2 bases short, with 9 bases between. CDR3 length: 11 residues. Germline V gives CDR1 MNHEY, CDR2 SMNVEV (reference sequence).

This rearrangement joins TRBV28 to TRBJ2-2; 15 bases map to TRBD2. V dropped 2 bases and J dropped 7; count of bases not matched to a gene: 2. Germline CDR1 reads MDHEN; CDR2 reads SYDVKM. This CDR3 is built from 16 residues. CDR3 DNA: TGTGCCAGCAGTTTAGCGGGACTAGCGGGAGGCGGGGAGCTGTTTTTT. Translating it yields CASSLAGLAGGGELFF.

The rearrangement links TRBV14 to TRBJ1-4; 9 positions match TRBD1. Germline trimming cut 4 bases from V and 7 bases from J; bases unmatched to any gene: 7. Germline V CDR1 and CDR2: SGHDN, FVKESK. This CDR3 spans 15 amino acids. CDR3: CASSPRGTGLEKLFF. In DNA form, the CDR3 reads TGTGCCAGCAGCCCGAGGGGGACAGGGCTTGAAAAACTGTTTTTT.

The chain joins TRBV5-1 to TRBJ2-7; TRBD2 aligns across 10 bases. Germline V lookup: CDR1 SGHRS, CDR2 YFSETQ. V was clipped by 4 bases and J by 2 bases; unmatched bases: 6. The CDR3 consists of 15 residues. CDR3 residues: CASSGGAGGTYEQYF. CDR3 in DNA: TGCGCCAGCAGCGGCGGAGCGGGGGGGACCTACGAGCAGTACTTC.

The rearrangement links TRBV27 to TRBJ1-5, with D possibly being TRBD1 (5 bases). Trimming shortened V by 7 bases and J by 4 bases, and 17 bases separated the two germline ends. CDR3 size: 15 residues. Germline CDR1 is MNHEY and CDR2 is SMNVEV (reference sequence). The CDR3 sequence is CASTLAQGLNQPQHF. The CDR3 DNA reads TGTGCCAGCACGTTGGCCCAGGGCTTGAATCAGCCCCAGCATTTT.

This chain links TRBV28 with TRBJ2-6, with D maybe TRBD2 (7 bases). The CDR3 consists of 15 residues. Germline V CDR1 and CDR2: MDHEN, SYDVKM. V lost 3 bases and J 6 bases, leaving 12 bases between the germline ends. The CDR3 coding sequence is TGTGCCAGCAGTTTGGGGGGGGCTGCGGCCAACGTCCTGACTTTC. This sequence encodes CASSLGGAAANVLTF.

V usage is TRBV5-4 and J usage is TRBJ1-2, with D possibly matching TRBD1 (5 bases). The CDR3 is made up of 14 amino acids. The V gene lost 5 bases and the J gene lost 1 base, with 12 bases spanning the gap. Looked up from germline, CDR1 is SGHNT and CDR2 is YYREEE (reference sequence). CDR3 residues: CASSNQGINYGYTF. The CDR3 DNA reads TGTGCCAGCAGTAATCAGGGAATTAACTATGGCTACACCTTC.

The gene calls are TRBV4-1 and TRBJ1-1; no firm D call. Germline CDR1 MGHRA, CDR2 YSYEKL. The CDR3 contains 11 residues. Trimming pared 3 bases from V and 7 bases from J, leaving 6 bases between. The CDR3 DNA follows: TGCGCCAGCAGCCAGGGCCTTGAAGCTTTCTTT. Translating gives CASSQGLEAFF.

This clone appeared a single time. This rearrangement joins TRBV7-9 to TRBJ2-7; D unresolved. The CDR3 extends over 12 amino acids. CDR1 is SEHNR and CDR2 is FQNEAQ in the germline V gene (reference sequence). V shed 5 bases and J shed 2 bases, with 7 bases lying between them. CDR3 loop: CASSPVAYEQYF. The DNA of the CDR3 is TGTGCCAGCAGCCCAGTTGCCTACGAGCAGTACTTC.

The chain couples TRBV19 to TRBJ2-4; D might be TRBD1 (7 bases). Germline CDR1 LNHDA, CDR2 SQIVND (reference sequence). The V end lost 6 bases, the J end lost 0 bases, and 18 bases lay between the germline ends. The CDR3 length is 17 residues. This CDR3 is CASRGWNRGLAKNIQYF. The CDR3 region has the DNA TGTGCCAGTAGGGGTTGGAACAGGGGACTAGCCAAAAACATTCAGTACTTC.

The chain employs TRBV5-1 and TRBJ1-3; 9 bases line up with TRBD1. The V segment lost 4 bases and the J segment 2 bases; nucleotides outside the gene matches: 10. CDR1 and CDR2 (germline): SGHRS, YFSETQ. This CDR3 region has 17 residues. Here the CDR3 DNA reads TGCGCCAGCAGCCCACCCCCGGGACAGGGACCTGGAAACACCATATATTTT. It codes for CASSPPPGQGPGNTIYF.

The chain recombines TRBV5-4 with TRBJ1-2; 8 bases agree with TRBD1. Germline assignment: CDR1 SGHNT and CDR2 YYREEE (reference sequence). Germline trimming cut 0 bases from V and 3 bases from J; bases unmatched to any gene: 1. The CDR3 loop spans 14 amino acids. CDR3 loop: CASSLDRGYYGYTF. Written as DNA, the CDR3 is TGTGCCAGCAGCTTGGACAGGGGGTACTATGGCTACACCTTC.

V and J are TRBV2 and TRBJ1-1, with 7 bases aligning to TRBD1. Germline V gives CDR1 SNHLY, CDR2 FYNNEI. The length of the CDR3 is 12 residues. The ends lost 8 bases at V and 4 bases at J; junction bases unmatched: 4. CDR3 sequence: CASRQGGTEAFF. CDR3 coding DNA: TGTGCCAGCCGACAGGGAGGCACTGAAGCTTTCTTT. Full variable domain (remainder filled in from reference TRBV2 and TRBJ1-1): EPEVTQTPSHQVTQMGQEVILRCVPISNHLYFYWYRQILGQKVEFLVSFYNNEISEKSEIFDDQFSVERPDGSNFTLKIRSTKLEDSAMYFCASRQGGTEAFFGQGTRLTVV.

The chain uses TRBV27 and TRBJ1-5, with a tentative D call TRBD1 (5 bases). CDR3 length equals 13 residues. Germline-derived CDR1 and CDR2 are MNHEY and SMNVEV (reference sequence). The V and J ends lost 4 bases and 11 bases respectively, with 15 bases between them. The CDR3 reads CASSSVLGEAQHF. The CDR3, as DNA: TGTGCCAGCAGTTCCGTTTTAGGGGAGGCCCAGCATTTT.

A few counts support this clone. The rearrangement uses TRBV25-1 and TRBJ1-2; 7 bases align to TRBD1. Trimming took 6 bases from V and 1 from J; bases not matched to a gene: 5. Germline lookup yields CDR1 MGHDK and CDR2 SYGVNS. CDR3 length equals 14 residues. Here the CDR3 reads CASSPGGSNYGYTF. The CDR3 region has the DNA TGTGCCAGCAGCCCAGGGGGGAGTAACTATGGCTACACCTTC.

This clone was observed once. This chain's CDR3 is CASSFLYEQYF. The DNA for the CDR3 is TGTGCCAGCAGCTTTCTCTACGAGCAGTACTTC. The genes are TRBV5-4 and TRBJ2-7, with D unresolved. V lost 2 bases and J 3 bases, leaving 3 bases between the germline ends. The CDR3 runs to 11 residues. Germline loops: CDR1 SGHNT, CDR2 YYREEE (reference sequence).

The chain carries TRBV27 and TRBJ1-2, with D maybe TRBD1 (5 bases). Between the trimmed V and J ends, which lost 5 bases and 4 bases, there was a span of 11 bases. The CDR3 totals 13 residues. Germline-derived CDR1 and CDR2 are MNHEY and SMNVEV (reference sequence). The CDR3 loop reads CASSLSGPYGYTF. The DNA for the CDR3 is TGTGCCAGCAGTCTCTCAGGGCCCTATGGCTACACCTTC.

This chain uses TRBV5-1 with TRBJ2-5, with D uncertain. The CDR3 totals 13 residues. Trimming took 2 bases from V and 4 from J, leaving 9 bases between them. Germline lookup yields CDR1 SGHRS and CDR2 YFSETQ. The CDR3 sequence is CASSLPGSETQYF. CDR3 DNA: TGCGCCAGCAGCTTACCAGGATCAGAGACCCAGTACTTC. The variable domain in full, with the rest retrieved from reference TRBV5-1 and TRBJ2-5, is KAGVTQTPRYLIKTRGQQVTLSCSPISGHRSVSWYQQTPGQGLQFLFEYFSETQRNKGNFPGRFSGRQFSNSRSEMNVSTLELGDSALYLCASSLPGSETQYFGPGTRLLVL.

The chain links TRBV4-1 to TRBJ1-1; D is unclear. The V end lost 4 bases, the J end lost 2 bases, and 14 bases lay between the germline ends. The length of the CDR3 is 15 residues. The V gene's germline CDR1 is MGHRA and CDR2 YSYEKL. The CDR3 DNA reads TGCGCCAGCAGCCCCAGCGAGAGAGGCAACACTGAAGCTTTCTTT. Its translation is CASSPSERGNTEAFF.

This clone was recorded only once. For the CDR3, the DNA is TGTGCCAGCAGCTCGGGGAACAGGGGGCGGGAGCAGTTCTTC. This sequence encodes CASSSGNRGREQFF. V usage is TRBV5-8 and J usage is TRBJ2-1, with 9 positions matching TRBD1. Trimming at V came to 3 bases and at J to 10 bases, leaving 8 bases not matched to a gene. This CDR3 contains 14 residues. Germline loops: CDR1 SGHTS, CDR2 YDEGEE.

The chain recombines TRBV25-1 with TRBJ2-5; D unresolved. The germline CDR1 and CDR2 sequences are MGHDK and SYGVNS. The length of the CDR3 is 10 residues. V dropped 6 bases and J dropped 9 bases, with 8 bases sitting between them. The CDR3 spells CASSPFSQYF. The CDR3 DNA reads as TGTGCCAGCAGCCCCTTTTCCCAGTACTTC.

This clone was recorded once. The chain couples TRBV10-3 to TRBJ2-3, with a tentative D call TRBD2 (5 bases). Germline V gene sequence: CDR1 ENHRY, CDR2 SYGVKD. CDR3 size: 14 residues. With 3 bases removed from V and 2 bases from J, the gap between germline ends came to 9 bases. CDR3 sequence (DNA): TGTGCCATCAGTGAACGGGGATACACAGATACGCAGTATTTT. This codes for CAISERGYTDTQYF.

The genes are TRBV28 and TRBJ2-1; 7 nucleotides agree with TRBD2. Germline V gene sequence: CDR1 MDHEN, CDR2 SYDVKM. V was clipped by 6 bases and J by 9 bases; unmatched bases: 5. The CDR3 is 12 residues long. The CDR3 nucleotides are TGTGCCAGCAGCTTGTGGGGGGGTGAGCAGTTCTTC. Translation: CASSLWGGEQFF.

The CDR3 reads CASSSALYRDDTQYF. In DNA, the CDR3 is TGTGCCAGCAGCTCGGCCCTATACAGGGATGATACGCAGTATTTT. The rearrangement links TRBV11-2 to TRBJ2-3; D perhaps matches TRBD1 (6 bases). The V end lost 4 bases, the J end lost 6 bases, and 17 bases lay between the germline ends. The CDR3 spans 15 residues. Germline V lookup: CDR1 SGHAT, CDR2 FQNNGV.

The chain uses TRBV7-9 and TRBJ2-5; 9 bases fit TRBD2. Trimming at V came to 0 bases and at J to 7 bases, leaving 0 bases not matched to a gene. Germline V gene sequence: CDR1 SEHNR, CDR2 FQNEAQ (reference sequence). The CDR3 is made up of 13 amino acids. The CDR3 bases are TGTGCCAGCAGCTTAGCGACTAGCGGGACCCAGTACTTC. Its protein is CASSLATSGTQYF.

V gene TRBV6-6 combines with J gene TRBJ2-3, with D possibly matching TRBD2 (6 bases). The V end lost 3 bases, the J end lost 4 bases, and 8 bases lay between the germline ends. The CDR3 runs 13 residues. Germline V CDR1 and CDR2: MNHNY, SVGAGI (reference sequence). CDR3 in DNA: TGTGCCAGCAGTTATTTAGCGGCAGATACGCAGTATTTT. It is translated as CASSYLAADTQYF.

The chain combines TRBV5-1 with TRBJ2-2, with TRBD1 as a possible D gene (5 bases). The germline CDR1 and CDR2 sequences are SGHRS and YFSETQ. The CDR3 covers 14 residues. V was cut by 0 bases and J by 3 bases, with 6 bases left in between. The CDR3 nucleotides read TGCGCCAGCAGCTTGGGACAGTACACCGGGGAGCTGTTTTTT. Amino acids: CASSLGQYTGELFF.

The genes are TRBV7-9 and TRBJ2-1, with TRBD1 identical over 12 bases. V shed 6 bases and J 7 bases; nucleotides not matched to a gene: 16. Germline CDR1 SEHNR, CDR2 FQNEAQ (reference sequence). This CDR3 region has 18 residues. This chain's CDR3 is CASRPSPTGTGGRNEQFF. The CDR3 nucleotides are TGTGCCAGCAGGCCAAGCCCAACCGGGACAGGGGGCCGGAATGAGCAGTTCTTC.